Listed here are 3 T cell receptor beta chains from one sample, sequenced in a study of beta chain features in type 1 diabetes. Study-level points and caveats: There was a moderate but significant shortening of TCRB CDR3s in all four CD4+ subsets of Type 1 diabetes patients.

cDNA synthesis used the whole RNA isolate, giving expressed TCRB sequences. Sequenced by immunoSEQ multiplex PCR; TCRdb stores in-frame clones only, minus some. The sample lists more than 300,000 clones, about 12% seen once, with around 0.0099% in the top ten. No antigen has been assigned to these receptors. Sample: naive CD4+ T cells from blood. The receptors stem from a woman aged 18-29 years with type 1 diabetes.

The chain uses TRBV11-2 and TRBJ1-1, with D unclear. The CDR3 is 13 residues long. The V gene's germline CDR1 is SGHAT and CDR2 FQNNGV. V lost 4 bases and J lost 2, with 8 bases in between. The CDR3 DNA sequence: TGTGCCAGCAGCTCCACCTATAACACTGAAGCTTTCTTT. This gives the protein CASSSTYNTEAFF.

The chain couples TRBV13 to TRBJ2-7; D uncertain. The CDR3 runs to 15 residues. Germline V CDR1 and CDR2: PRHDT, FYEKMQ (reference sequence). V dropped 4 bases and J dropped 7 bases, with 20 bases sitting between them. In DNA, the CDR3 is TGTGCCAGCAGCTCTCAACCTGGCGCCTACGGGGAGCAGTACTTC. Translating gives CASSSQPGAYGEQYF.

This clone was seen a few times. V and J are TRBV29-1 and TRBJ1-1; 7 bases map to TRBD1. The CDR3 loop spans 13 amino acids. V shed 5 bases, J shed 4 bases, and the junction held 7 bases outside the gene matches. Germline V gives CDR1 SQVTM, CDR2 ANQGSEA. Here the CDR3 DNA reads TGCAGCGTTTTGGGACAGCTGAGCACTGAAGCTTTCTTT. Amino acids: CSVLGQLSTEAFF.